This is a list of T cell receptor beta chains from one sample in a study of blood T cells in healthy people across ages. TCRdb reprocessed the 5' RACE reads with MiXCR, giving one entry per CDR3 protein. The sample has hundreds of thousands of distinct CDR3 sequences, roughly 32% seen once; the top ten hold 15% to 19%. What was sequenced was blood. The receptors shown here come from a woman aged 80 or over in good health. CDR3s include the opening cysteine and the closing phenylalanine or tryptophan. The D gene is left open where the match is weak. For some rows the clone size is stated as once, few or many, or as a class when expanded; others skip it.

CDR3 protein | CDR3 DNA | V gene | clone size | J gene | D gene | CDR3 length
CASSVDPSGGSKETQYF | TGTGCCAGCAGCGTAGACCCTAGCGGGGGGTCGAAAGAGACCCAGTACTTC | TRBV9 | many | TRBJ2-5 | TRBD2 | 17
CASSLLWNQETQYF | TGTGCCAGCAGTTTATTGTGGAACCAAGAGACCCAGTACTTC | TRBV28 | . | TRBJ2-5 | . | 14
CSAFSDEKLFF | TGCAGTGCTTTCAGCGATGAAAAACTGTTTTTT | TRBV20-1 | . | TRBJ1-4 | . | 11
CASSPTRHFTDTQYF | TGTGCCAGCAGCCCGACCCGGCACTTCACAGATACGCAGTATTTT | TRBV5-4 | many | TRBJ2-3 | . | 15
CASSQRWTSESSYNEQFF | TGTGCCAGCAGCCAACGGTGGACTAGCGAGAGCTCCTACAATGAGCAGTTCTTC | TRBV3-1 | many | TRBJ2-1 | TRBD2 | 18
CASSWETGANTEAFF | TGCGCCAGCAGCTGGGAGACAGGGGCCAACACTGAAGCTTTCTTT | TRBV5-1 | few | TRBJ1-1 | TRBD1 | 15
CASSSTAGKDQPQHF | TGTGCCAGCAGCTCTACGGCCGGTAAGGATCAGCCCCAGCATTTT | TRBV5-5 | few | TRBJ1-5 | . | 15
CAISDRLQGSMNTEAFF | TGTGCCATCAGCGATAGACTACAGGGTAGCATGAACACTGAAGCTTTCTTT | TRBV10-3 | once | TRBJ1-1 | . | 17
CASQGRRQGARNSPLHF | TGTGCCAGCCAGGGGCGGCGACAGGGGGCCCGCAATTCACCCCTCCACTTT | TRBV2 | . | TRBJ1-6 | TRBD1 | 17
CSARPGQGDQPQHF | TGCAGTGCTAGACCGGGACAGGGGGATCAGCCCCAGCATTTT | TRBV20-1 | . | TRBJ1-5 | TRBD1 | 14
CASSLNSQSSGANVLTF | TGCGCCAGCAGCTTGAACAGCCAGAGCTCTGGGGCCAACGTCCTGACTTTC | TRBV5-1 | . | TRBJ2-6 | . | 17
CSALRGQTDQPQHF | TGCAGTGCCCTCCGCGGACAGACAGATCAGCCCCAGCATTTT | TRBV20-1 | many | TRBJ1-5 | . | 14
CSGLSTGNQPQHF | TGCAGTGGCCTTTCGACAGGGAATCAGCCCCAGCATTTT | TRBV20-1 | many | TRBJ1-5 | TRBD1 | 13
CASSYSALSYNEQFF | TGTGCCAGCAGTTACTCGGCCCTTTCCTACAATGAGCAGTTCTTC | TRBV6-2/TRBV6-3 | many | TRBJ2-1 | . | 15
CASSLDTGSGTQYF | TGTGCCAGCAGCTTAGACACAGGGTCTGGGACCCAGTACTTC | TRBV7-2 | many | TRBJ2-5 | . | 14
CSARDRGGKNIQYF | TGCAGTGCTAGAGATCGGGGGGGCAAAAACATTCAGTACTTC | TRBV20-1 | . | TRBJ2-4 | TRBD2 | 14
CASNGHTEVFF | TGTGCCAGCAACGGTCACACTGAAGTTTTCTTT | TRBV6-2/TRBV6-3 | . | TRBJ1-1 | . | 11
CASRVEARGEKLFF | TGTGCCAGCAGGGTGGAAGCGAGGGGTGAAAAACTGTTTTTT | TRBV28 | few | TRBJ1-4 | . | 14
CASRPDRGRVNGEQYF | TGTGCCAGCAGACCCGACAGGGGGCGCGTTAATGGCGAGCAGTACTTC | TRBV7-2 | many | TRBJ2-7 | TRBD1 | 16
CAFNTGVLGGYTF | TGTGCCTTTAACACAGGGGTCCTAGGTGGCTACACCTTC | TRBV30 | few | TRBJ1-2 | TRBD1 | 13
CASSLVRGAGELFF | TGTGCCAGCAGCTTAGTTCGAGGTGCCGGGGAGCTGTTTTTT | TRBV11-1 | . | TRBJ2-2 | . | 14
CAWSDAGARNGEQFF | TGTGCCTGGAGTGATGCTGGGGCTCGGAATGGTGAGCAGTTCTTC | TRBV30 | many | TRBJ2-1 | . | 15
CASSFSLGFEQYF | TGTGCCAGCAGTTTCTCTCTAGGATTCGAGCAGTACTTC | TRBV6-2/TRBV6-3 | many | TRBJ2-7 | . | 13
CASMSDYEQYF | TGCGCCAGCATGAGCGACTACGAGCAGTACTTC | TRBV10-2 | many | TRBJ2-7 | . | 11
CASSLVGLYQPQHF | TGTGCCAGCAGCTTAGTCGGTTTGTATCAGCCCCAGCATTTT | TRBV7-2 | . | TRBJ1-5 | . | 14
CASSLFNYGYTF | TGTGCCAGCAGTTTGTTTAACTATGGCTACACCTTC | TRBV28 | many | TRBJ1-2 | . | 12
CSANGDLGHYGYTF | TGCAGTGCTAATGGGGACCTTGGGCACTATGGCTACACCTTC | TRBV20-1 | once | TRBJ1-2 | . | 14
CASSLTGQGAGGELFF | TGTGCCAGCAGCTTGACGGGACAGGGGGCCGGCGGGGAGCTGTTTTTT | TRBV7-3 | . | TRBJ2-2 | TRBD1 | 16
CASSSGTGGGNEQFF | TGTGCCAGCAGTTCCGGGACAGGGGGGGGGAATGAGCAGTTCTTC | TRBV6-6 | . | TRBJ2-1 | TRBD1 | 15
CASTLDSGTDTQYF | TGTGCCAGTACCCTTGACTCAGGCACAGATACGCAGTATTTT | TRBV19 | few | TRBJ2-3 | . | 14
CASSAAGRRTANTGELFF | TGTGCCAGCAGCGCCGCGGGACGCCGTACCGCGAACACCGGGGAGCTGTTTTTT | TRBV13 | few | TRBJ2-2 | . | 18
CANRPGVSNTDTQYF | TGTGCCAACAGACCCGGCGTGTCTAACACAGATACGCAGTATTTT | TRBV5-6 | few | TRBJ2-3 | . | 15
CASSLGGPTGELFF | TGTGCCAGCAGCTTAGGGGGCCCCACCGGGGAGCTGTTTTTT | TRBV7-3 | many | TRBJ2-2 | . | 14
CASSQFVGRNTGELFF | TGTGCCAGCAGCCAATTTGTCGGACGGAACACCGGGGAGCTGTTTTTT | TRBV14 | few | TRBJ2-2 | . | 16
CASRVGGRDTEAFF | TGTGCCAGCAGGGTAGGGGGGCGCGACACTGAAGCTTTCTTT | TRBV28 | . | TRBJ1-1 | . | 14
CASNTLAGDEQYF | TGTGCCAGCAATACACTGGCGGGAGACGAGCAGTACTTC | TRBV28 | many | TRBJ2-7 | TRBD2 | 13
CAGSSSGGALAGELFF | TGTGCCGGCAGTTCGAGCGGGGGAGCCCTCGCCGGGGAGCTGTTTTTT | TRBV27 | few | TRBJ2-2 | TRBD2 | 16
CATAAGTGVWETQYF | TGTGCCACCGCCGCTGGGACGGGAGTTTGGGAGACCCAGTACTTC | TRBV24-1 | many | TRBJ2-5 | . | 15
CASSWAYSLDEQYF | TGCGCCAGCAGCTGGGCCTACAGCTTGGACGAGCAGTACTTC | TRBV5-1 | few | TRBJ2-7 | . | 14
CSAIPGQGYNEQFF | TGCAGTGCTATACCGGGACAGGGGTACAATGAGCAGTTCTTC | TRBV20-1 | . | TRBJ2-1 | TRBD1 | 14
CASSYVAGTRAQYF | TGTGCCAGCAGTTACGTTGCGGGGACAAGGGCCCAGTACTTC | TRBV6-2/TRBV6-3 | . | TRBJ2-5 | . | 14
CSASSVAKNIQYF | TGCAGTGCTAGTTCCGTAGCCAAAAACATTCAGTACTTC | TRBV20-1 | many | TRBJ2-4 | . | 13
CASSPGQFMNTEAFF | TGTGCCAGCAGCCCTGGACAGTTCATGAACACTGAAGCTTTCTTT | TRBV7-9 | many | TRBJ1-1 | . | 15